This is a list of T cell receptor beta chains from one sample in a study of blood T cell repertoires in COVID-19. Here immunoSEQ multiplex PCR was the method, and the copy in TCRdb shows in-frame clones only, minus some. This table has 90,000 to 110,000 clones, about 79% appearing once. What was sequenced was peripheral blood. The receptors were sampled from a woman older than 75 with active or convalescent COVID-19. Each CDR3 is given without its conserved first and last residue. The listing skips clone size in some rows; elsewhere it reads once, few, many or a size class.

V: TRBV25-1; length: 16; J: TRBJ1-6; size: -; CDR3: ASSAPKVTDVYNSPLH
V: TRBV7-3; length: 11; J: TRBJ2-1; size: -; CDR3: ASRSPSGNEQF
V: TRBV19; length: 10; J: TRBJ1-1; size: -; CDR3: ASSIYSGEAF
V: TRBV7-2; length: 15; J: TRBJ2-6; size: -; CDR3: ASSWTSGRTGANVLT
V: TRBV5-1; length: 15; J: TRBJ2-3; size: once; CDR3: ASSLAPEGGSSNTQY
V: TRBV4-1; length: 13; J: TRBJ1-1; size: -; CDR3: ASSQGATGGTEAF
V: TRBV28; length: 11; J: TRBJ2-1; size: -; CDR3: ASRKTSYNEQF
V: TRBV19; length: 9; J: TRBJ1-1; size: -; CDR3: ASRDMFVAF
V: TRBV19; length: 13; J: TRBJ2-7; size: -; CDR3: ASSELAGGQGEQY
V: TRBV12-3/TRBV12-4; length: 11; J: TRBJ2-5; size: -; CDR3: ASRQGVSETQY
V: TRBV5-1; length: 16; J: TRBJ2-1; size: -; CDR3: ASSHGGTSGTSYNEQF
V: TRBV18; length: 13; J: TRBJ2-1; size: -; CDR3: ASSPQTGGYNEQF
V: TRBV10-1; length: 11; J: TRBJ1-1; size: -; CDR3: ASRSQEGTEAF
V: TRBV5-1; length: 15; J: TRBJ2-3; size: once; CDR3: ASSLNPSGISTDTQY
V: TRBV12-3/TRBV12-4; length: 11; J: TRBJ2-1; size: once; CDR3: ASSLLGGNEQF
V: TRBV6-5; length: 10; J: TRBJ1-5; size: -; CDR3: ASGRAHQPQH
V: TRBV9; length: 12; J: TRBJ2-7; size: -; CDR3: ASSPRGGLAGEY
V: TRBV19; length: 11; J: TRBJ1-2; size: -; CDR3: AARRGRIEGYT
V: TRBV28; length: 12; J: TRBJ1-5; size: -; CDR3: ASSLDSYNQPQH
V: TRBV6-4; length: 12; J: TRBJ1-2; size: -; CDR3: ASRQGQGQGGYT
V: TRBV20-1; length: 12; J: TRBJ2-6; size: -; CDR3: SASSGDGANVLT
V: TRBV6-6; length: 11; J: TRBJ1-4; size: -; CDR3: ASSPGTGRKLF
V: TRBV3-1/TRBV3-2; length: 15; J: TRBJ1-3; size: few; CDR3: ASSPYLLGQGGNTIY
V: TRBV3-1/TRBV3-2; length: 10; J: TRBJ2-1; size: few; CDR3: ASSQEVDEQF
V: TRBV7-2; length: 14; J: TRBJ1-5; size: -; CDR3: ASSHWEDRWNQPQH
V: TRBV19; length: 12; J: TRBJ1-2; size: -; CDR3: ASSIEPQDYGYT
V: TRBV28; length: 16; J: TRBJ2-7; size: once; CDR3: ASNPGSAGVGFAYEQY
V: TRBV3-1/TRBV3-2; length: 13; J: TRBJ1-1; size: -; CDR3: ASSQDLGQGTEAF
V: TRBV18; length: 15; J: TRBJ1-5; size: few; CDR3: ASSPRVPATGEQPQH
V: TRBV28; length: 12; J: TRBJ2-3; size: -; CDR3: ASRLFQSTDTQY
V: TRBV27; length: 12; J: TRBJ1-5; size: -; CDR3: ASSFIGEGQPQH
V: TRBV11-2; length: 13; J: TRBJ2-1; size: -; CDR3: ASSLDDFSYNEQF
V: TRBV28; length: 16; J: TRBJ2-3; size: -; CDR3: ASSLSFRASGRADTQY
V: TRBV7-6; length: 14; J: TRBJ2-2; size: -; CDR3: ASSLLTAGVAGELF
V: TRBV28; length: 16; J: TRBJ2-3; size: -; CDR3: ASTRLGGLAGDTDTQY
V: TRBV5-1; length: 13; J: TRBJ2-5; size: -; CDR3: ASSKGTSGRETQY
V: TRBV5-1; length: 13; J: TRBJ2-2; size: -; CDR3: ASSPWREGPGELF
V: TRBV7-9; length: 12; J: TRBJ2-1; size: once; CDR3: ASSLERVYNEQF
V: TRBV6-5; length: 14; J: TRBJ2-7; size: -; CDR3: ASSYRRTGGSYEQY
V: TRBV18; length: 15; J: TRBJ2-2; size: few; CDR3: ASSPSAVTANTGELF
V: TRBV14; length: 14; J: TRBJ2-5; size: -; CDR3: ASSQVAQDMQETQY
V: TRBV19; length: 13; J: TRBJ1-4; size: -; CDR3: ASSLGNRVNEKLF
V: TRBV5-5; length: 11; J: TRBJ1-2; size: -; CDR3: ASSLGTGYGYT
V: TRBV7-3; length: 14; J: TRBJ2-1; size: once; CDR3: ASSLDVSGGYNEQF
V: TRBV21-1; length: 14; J: TRBJ1-4; size: once; CDR3: ASSKKRRGRREKLF
V: TRBV5-1; length: 16; J: TRBJ2-3; size: -; CDR3: ASSPTPRSGTSTDTQY
V: TRBV19; length: 15; J: TRBJ2-7; size: -; CDR3: ASSIWSGRRLNYEQY
V: TRBV5-8; length: 12; J: TRBJ2-3; size: -; CDR3: ASSITGGVNTQY